Following are 5 T cell receptor beta chains from one sample sequenced in a study of T cells in Graves' hyperthyroidism and ophthalmopathy. There were TCR beta CDR3 regions amplified from RNA transcripts. HTBI primers were employed in a first-round RT-PCR of the TCR CDR3. TCRdb passed the multiplex PCR reads through MiXCR, listing each CDR3 protein once. In the table there are about 350,000 distinct CDR3 sequences, about 13% of which are singletons. Sequencing was performed on blood. The receptors stem from a woman between 40 and 55 years old with Graves' ophthalmopathy.

This clonotype was seen at least ten times. CDR3 bases: TGTGCCAGTTGCTCTGGAAACACCATATATTTT. Protein: CASCSGNTIYF. This chain uses TRBV12-3 or TRBV12-4 with TRBJ1-3; the D is unclear. The ends were cut back, 9 bases at V and 0 bases at J, with 3 bases in the middle. This CDR3 is built from 11 residues.

The chain uses TRBV14 and TRBJ2-2, with no clear D. CDR1 and CDR2 from the germline V gene are SGHDN and FVKESK. The CDR3 totals 14 residues. V was pared by 1 base and J by 5 bases, with 8 bases between. The CDR3 DNA reads TGTGCCAGCAGCCAAGTCCCGACAACCGGGGAGCTGTTTTTT. Its translation: CASSQVPTTGELFF.

This clonotype appeared many times. V usage is TRBV30 and J usage is TRBJ1-1, with D tentatively TRBD1 (5 bases). The CDR3 totals 12 residues. V was pared by 1 base and J by 4 bases, with 7 bases between. CDR1 and CDR2 (germline): GTSNPN, SVGIG (reference sequence). For the CDR3, the DNA is TGTGCCTGGAGTGACAGGATCACTGAAGCTTTCTTT. Translation: CAWSDRITEAFF.

At least ten counts were recorded for this clonotype. The V gene is TRBV7-9, the J gene TRBJ2-5, with a weak D call TRBD2 (6 bases). This CDR3 region has 15 residues. Germline loops: CDR1 SEHNR, CDR2 FQNEAQ (reference sequence). Trimming took 0 bases from V and 4 from J, leaving 12 bases between them. The DNA for the CDR3 is TGTGCCAGCAGCTTAGCTTCTGGGGGGAGAGAGACCCAGTACTTC. Protein: CASSLASGGRETQYF.

This clonotype occurred many times. V usage is TRBV29-1 and J usage is TRBJ2-7, with D possibly TRBD2 on 7 matching bases. The length of the CDR3 is 13 residues. V lost 7 bases and J lost 5, with 18 bases in between. The V gene's germline CDR1 is SQVTM and CDR2 ANQGSEA. The chain's CDR3 is CSALGGGVNEQYF. The CDR3 DNA follows: TGCAGCGCCTTAGGGGGGGGCGTCAACGAGCAGTACTTC.